Listed below are T cell receptor beta chains from one sample, sequenced in a study of shared clonotypes between healthy human individuals. Sequenced by immunoSEQ multiplex PCR; TCRdb stores in-frame clones only, minus some. This sample has roughly 890,000 clones, with roughly 92% found just once. The material sequenced was naive CD8+ T cells sorted from blood. The receptors here all came from a young man in good health. CDR3s include the opening cysteine and the closing phenylalanine or tryptophan. D genes are given only for firm matches. Where a row states a size, it is once, few, many or the class of an expanded clone; other rows omit it.

v_call: TRBV4-3; clone_size: NA; j_call: TRBJ1-2; cdr3_length: 14; d_call: NA; cdr3_nt: TGCGCCAGCAGCCAAGATATGGAGAGCTATGGCTACACCTTC; cdr3_aa: CASSQDMESYGYTF
v_call: TRBV29-1; clone_size: NA; j_call: TRBJ2-1; cdr3_length: 13; d_call: NA; cdr3_nt: TGCAGCGTTGAAGATTTAAGTTACAATGAGCAGTTCTTC; cdr3_aa: CSVEDLSYNEQFF
v_call: TRBV27; clone_size: NA; j_call: TRBJ2-5; cdr3_length: 13; d_call: NA; cdr3_nt: TGTGCCAGTGGGTCCCGGGATGGGGAGACCCAGTACTTC; cdr3_aa: CASGSRDGETQYF
v_call: TRBV9; clone_size: NA; j_call: TRBJ2-3; cdr3_length: 16; d_call: TRBD2; cdr3_nt: TGTGCCAGCAGCTACCGACTAGCGGGCCTCACAGATACGCAGTATTTT; cdr3_aa: CASSYRLAGLTDTQYF
v_call: TRBV28; clone_size: NA; j_call: TRBJ2-7; cdr3_length: 19; d_call: TRBD2; cdr3_nt: TGTGCCAGCAGTTTATCCTTCGAGGGTAGAAAGGCGGGAGGCTACGAGCAGTACTTC; cdr3_aa: CASSLSFEGRKAGGYEQYF
v_call: TRBV7-9; clone_size: NA; j_call: TRBJ2-5; cdr3_length: 12; d_call: NA; cdr3_nt: TGTGCCAGCAGCGGAGACCAAGAGACCCAGTACTTC; cdr3_aa: CASSGDQETQYF
v_call: TRBV12-5; clone_size: once; j_call: TRBJ2-2; cdr3_length: 13; d_call: NA; cdr3_nt: TGTGCTAGTGGTTTCGTGGGAACCGGGGAGCTGTTTTTT; cdr3_aa: CASGFVGTGELFF
v_call: TRBV7-9; clone_size: NA; j_call: TRBJ2-7; cdr3_length: 15; d_call: TRBD1; cdr3_nt: TGTGCCAGCAGCCTGCGACAGGGGACCCTCTACGAGCAGTACTTC; cdr3_aa: CASSLRQGTLYEQYF
v_call: TRBV28; clone_size: NA; j_call: TRBJ1-1; cdr3_length: 11; d_call: NA; cdr3_nt: TGTGGAATCCGGTTCGGCACTGAAGCTTTCTTT; cdr3_aa: CGIRFGTEAFF
v_call: TRBV2; clone_size: NA; j_call: TRBJ2-4; cdr3_length: 16; d_call: NA; cdr3_nt: TGTGCCAGCAGGACCCATTGGTCTCCAGGCGGGGACATTCAGTACTTC; cdr3_aa: CASRTHWSPGGDIQYF
v_call: TRBV27; clone_size: NA; j_call: TRBJ2-3; cdr3_length: 15; d_call: TRBD2; cdr3_nt: TGTGCCAGCAGCCAGGGACTAGCGGGAGTAAATACGCAGTATTTT; cdr3_aa: CASSQGLAGVNTQYF
v_call: TRBV2; clone_size: NA; j_call: TRBJ2-3; cdr3_length: 14; d_call: TRBD2; cdr3_nt: TGTGCCAGCGTTTCGGGCGGGGGTACAGATACGCAGTATTTT; cdr3_aa: CASVSGGGTDTQYF
v_call: TRBV7-3; clone_size: NA; j_call: TRBJ2-7; cdr3_length: 15; d_call: NA; cdr3_nt: TGTGCCAGCAGCTTAAGTGCAGGGGATTCCTACGAGCAGTACTTC; cdr3_aa: CASSLSAGDSYEQYF
v_call: TRBV6-1; clone_size: NA; j_call: TRBJ2-1; cdr3_length: 15; d_call: TRBD2; cdr3_nt: TGTGCCAGCAGGACAGGGACTAGCGGATACAATGAGCAGTTCTTC; cdr3_aa: CASRTGTSGYNEQFF
v_call: TRBV27; clone_size: NA; j_call: TRBJ1-1; cdr3_length: 15; d_call: TRBD1; cdr3_nt: TGTGCCAGCAGGGGACAGGGGGGAATGGGCACTGAAGCTTTCTTT; cdr3_aa: CASRGQGGMGTEAFF
v_call: TRBV19; clone_size: NA; j_call: TRBJ2-7; cdr3_length: 14; d_call: TRBD1; cdr3_nt: TGTGCCAGTAGTCTCCGAGGACAGGGTTACGAGCAGTACTTC; cdr3_aa: CASSLRGQGYEQYF
v_call: TRBV27; clone_size: NA; j_call: TRBJ2-5; cdr3_length: 13; d_call: TRBD1; cdr3_nt: TGTGCCAGCGGCTGGGACAGACAAGAGACCCAGTACTTC; cdr3_aa: CASGWDRQETQYF
v_call: TRBV6-4; clone_size: NA; j_call: TRBJ2-1; cdr3_length: 14; d_call: NA; cdr3_nt: TGTGCCAGCAGTGACTCATCCAACTACAATGAGCAGTTCTTC; cdr3_aa: CASSDSSNYNEQFF
v_call: TRBV7-6; clone_size: few; j_call: TRBJ1-5; cdr3_length: 13; d_call: TRBD1; cdr3_nt: TGTGCCAGCAGCTCAGGGGGGGCTCAGCCCCAGCATTTT; cdr3_aa: CASSSGGAQPQHF
v_call: TRBV29-1; clone_size: NA; j_call: TRBJ2-1; cdr3_length: 12; d_call: NA; cdr3_nt: TGCAGCGTTGTAGGCTACCCCAATGAGCAGTTCTTC; cdr3_aa: CSVVGYPNEQFF
v_call: TRBV10-3; clone_size: NA; j_call: TRBJ1-2; cdr3_length: 14; d_call: NA; cdr3_nt: TGTGCCATCAGTGAGGGAGACAGGAATATTGGCTACACCTTC; cdr3_aa: CAISEGDRNIGYTF
v_call: TRBV7-6; clone_size: NA; j_call: TRBJ2-7; cdr3_length: 15; d_call: TRBD2; cdr3_nt: TGTGCCAGCAGCTTATCCTCGGGAGGGGCCCACGAGCAGTACTTC; cdr3_aa: CASSLSSGGAHEQYF
v_call: TRBV28; clone_size: NA; j_call: TRBJ1-2; cdr3_length: 13; d_call: NA; cdr3_nt: TGTGCCAGCACCAACGACAGCTTCTATGGCTACACCTTC; cdr3_aa: CASTNDSFYGYTF
v_call: TRBV19; clone_size: NA; j_call: TRBJ2-7; cdr3_length: 15; d_call: TRBD2; cdr3_nt: TGTGCCAGTAGTATCACACTAGCGGGAGGGTACGAGCAGTACTTC; cdr3_aa: CASSITLAGGYEQYF
v_call: TRBV11-2; clone_size: NA; j_call: TRBJ2-3; cdr3_length: 13; d_call: NA; cdr3_nt: TGTGCCAGCAGCTTTTGGCCGGCGGATACGCAGTATTTT; cdr3_aa: CASSFWPADTQYF
v_call: TRBV7-9; clone_size: NA; j_call: TRBJ2-1; cdr3_length: 15; d_call: NA; cdr3_nt: TGTGCCAGCAGCCATCCCCTAGCGCTTAGGAATGAGCAGTTCTTC; cdr3_aa: CASSHPLALRNEQFF
v_call: TRBV28; clone_size: NA; j_call: TRBJ2-5; cdr3_length: 16; d_call: NA; cdr3_nt: TGTGCCAGCGCCTCGTCCCTCGGTATCTTCCAAGAGACCCAGTACTTC; cdr3_aa: CASASSLGIFQETQYF
v_call: TRBV19; clone_size: NA; j_call: TRBJ1-5; cdr3_length: 14; d_call: TRBD1; cdr3_nt: TGTGCCAGTAGCCTAACGCAGGGGGCCCAGCCCCAGCATTTT; cdr3_aa: CASSLTQGAQPQHF
v_call: TRBV5-4; clone_size: NA; j_call: TRBJ2-1; cdr3_length: 18; d_call: TRBD2; cdr3_nt: TGTGCCAGCAGCCCCGGACTAGCGGGACCCATCTCGGGCCAAGAGCAGTTCTTC; cdr3_aa: CASSPGLAGPISGQEQFF
v_call: TRBV10-2; clone_size: NA; j_call: TRBJ2-1; cdr3_length: 15; d_call: TRBD2; cdr3_nt: TGCGCCAGCAGTGCGCCAGCGGGAGGGTACAATGAGCAGTTCTTC; cdr3_aa: CASSAPAGGYNEQFF
v_call: TRBV6-5; clone_size: once; j_call: TRBJ2-2; cdr3_length: 16; d_call: NA; cdr3_nt: TGTGCCAGCAGTTACTCGGTGGGGCGGGTGGACGGGGAGCTGTTTTTT; cdr3_aa: CASSYSVGRVDGELFF
v_call: TRBV6-1; clone_size: NA; j_call: TRBJ2-1; cdr3_length: 16; d_call: TRBD2; cdr3_nt: TGTGCCAGCAGTGAATACCTAGCGGAAAGTTACAATGAGCAGTTCTTC; cdr3_aa: CASSEYLAESYNEQFF
v_call: TRBV29-1; clone_size: NA; j_call: TRBJ2-6; cdr3_length: 15; d_call: NA; cdr3_nt: TGCAGCGTTGAAATAACAGGGCCTGGGGCCAACGTCCTGACTTTC; cdr3_aa: CSVEITGPGANVLTF
v_call: TRBV28; clone_size: NA; j_call: TRBJ2-7; cdr3_length: 15; d_call: TRBD1; cdr3_nt: TGTGCCAGCAGTTTAACCGGGACAGGGTCCTACGAGCAGTACTTC; cdr3_aa: CASSLTGTGSYEQYF
v_call: TRBV7-2; clone_size: NA; j_call: TRBJ1-2; cdr3_length: 15; d_call: NA; cdr3_nt: TGTGCCAGCAGCTTACCGGGCAGGGAAAAGAGTGGCTACACCTTC; cdr3_aa: CASSLPGREKSGYTF
v_call: TRBV28; clone_size: few; j_call: TRBJ2-7; cdr3_length: 15; d_call: NA; cdr3_nt: TGTGCCAGCAGTTTACCCCGGATGGGCTCCTACGAGCAGTACTTC; cdr3_aa: CASSLPRMGSYEQYF
v_call: TRBV28; clone_size: NA; j_call: TRBJ2-5; cdr3_length: 13; d_call: NA; cdr3_nt: TGTGCCAGCAGTCAGGGGCTTGATGAGACCCAGTACTTC; cdr3_aa: CASSQGLDETQYF